This T cell receptor beta chain was sequenced for a study of T cells in Graves' hyperthyroidism and ophthalmopathy. On the study more broadly: Peripheral blood was collected at initial diagnosis, before any treatment.

The CDR3 has 13 amino acids. CDR1 is MNHEY and CDR2 is SVGEGT in the germline V gene. V shed 2 bases and J shed 6 bases, with 11 bases lying between them. This clonotype was counted only a few times. Amplified TCR beta CDR3 regions came from RNA transcripts. First-round RT-PCR with HTBI primers amplified the TCR CDR3 region. MiXCR, run by TCRdb on the multiplex PCR reads, gives a single entry per CDR3 protein. The table lists hundreds of thousands of distinct CDR3 sequences, approximately 14% of them singletons, with under 15% in the top ten. Sequencing was done on a sample of blood. This sequence joins TRBV6-2 or TRBV6-3 and TRBJ2-7, with D possibly matching TRBD2 (5 bases). This TCR derives from a man younger than 35 with Graves' ophthalmopathy. This CDR3 is CASSYVTGIEQYF. In nucleotides, the CDR3 is TGTGCCAGCAGTTACGTTACGGGAATCGAGCAGTACTTC.